The T cell receptor (beta chain) described here comes from a study of T-cell reconstitution after alpha-beta-depleted transplantation in children. Notes on the study in general: Some patients showed high day-60 TCRbeta diversity, which derived from surviving recipient T cells and thymic progenitors. Fresh T-cell production supplied most of the T-cell counts and diversity seen one year after transplant. Several hundred graft clones that had expanded were reportedly the source of alpha-beta T cells about two months after transplant.

This clonotype was seen a few times. Antigen unknown. For TCRbeta, the library was prepared with unique molecular identifiers. Via MiXCR, TCRdb re-called the PCR reads, giving one row per CDR3 protein. The sample shows 300,000 to 400,000 distinct CDR3 sequences, approximately 20% of them seen only once. The CDR3 loop spans 16 amino acids. Trimming cost V 6 bases and J 6 bases; bases outside gene matches: 13. The chain employs TRBV12-3 or TRBV12-4 and TRBJ2-7; 11 nucleotides agree with TRBD2. This sample comprised PBMCs, mostly from graft donor cells, obtained 180 days after TCRalphabeta/CD19-depleted stem cell transplant. The source is a male patient younger than 18 who had a stem cell transplant for acute lymphoblastic leukemia, so the T cells may come from the graft donor. As DNA, the CDR3 is TGTGCCAGCAGCCGAGGGGTTCTAGCGGGAGGCCTCGAGCAGTACTTC. Translated: CASSRGVLAGGLEQYF.